The clone carrying this T cell receptor beta chain was seen at least ten times. One end of the junction is discordant with germline, which a read error may explain. From the 5' RACE reads, TCRdb called clonotypes with MiXCR, one entry per CDR3 protein. Of about 70,000 distinct CDR3 sequences detected, about a tenth appear once; the ten largest clones hold 15% to 17%. This CDR3 contains 18 residues. Per germline, CDR1 LGHNA and CDR2 YNFKEQ. This entry belongs to a study of early T cells in non-severe SARS-CoV-2 infection. Study-level background: Chains from this unsorted whole-blood bulk RNA could not be paired.

The chain combines TRBV4-2 with TRBJ2-7; 9 nucleotides line up with TRBD2. The sequence was collected from an adult who was a healthcare worker with PCR-confirmed SARS-CoV-2 infection or an uninfected control (not recorded which). This material consisted of whole blood, taken at baseline. The CDR3 spells CASNQEGRQTSGNYEQYF. The CDR3 coding sequence is TGTGCCAGCAACCAAGAAGGTCGACAGACTAGCGGAAACTACGAGCAGTACTTC.